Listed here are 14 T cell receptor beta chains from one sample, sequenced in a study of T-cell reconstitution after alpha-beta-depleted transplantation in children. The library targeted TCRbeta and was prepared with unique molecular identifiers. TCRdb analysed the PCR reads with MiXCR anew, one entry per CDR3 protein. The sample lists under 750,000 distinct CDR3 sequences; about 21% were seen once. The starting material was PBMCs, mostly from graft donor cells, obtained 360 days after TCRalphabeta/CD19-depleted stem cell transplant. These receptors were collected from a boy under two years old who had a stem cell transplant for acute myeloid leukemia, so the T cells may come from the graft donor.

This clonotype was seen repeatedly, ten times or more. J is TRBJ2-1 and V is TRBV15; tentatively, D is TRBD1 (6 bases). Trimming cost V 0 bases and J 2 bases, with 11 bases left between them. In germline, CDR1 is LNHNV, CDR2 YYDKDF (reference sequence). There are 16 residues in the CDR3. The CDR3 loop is CATSRDLAGAYNEQFF. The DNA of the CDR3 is TGTGCCACCAGCAGAGATCTGGCAGGGGCCTACAATGAGCAGTTCTTC.

CDR3 sequence: CASSLEWAYAGELFF. CDR3 coding DNA: TGTGCCAGCAGCTTAGAATGGGCATACGCCGGGGAGCTGTTTTTT. V usage is TRBV7-2 and J usage is TRBJ2-2; unclear D gene. Germline CDR1 and CDR2: SGHTA and FQGNSA. The CDR3 covers 15 residues. Trimming took 1 base from V and 6 from J, leaving 12 bases between them.

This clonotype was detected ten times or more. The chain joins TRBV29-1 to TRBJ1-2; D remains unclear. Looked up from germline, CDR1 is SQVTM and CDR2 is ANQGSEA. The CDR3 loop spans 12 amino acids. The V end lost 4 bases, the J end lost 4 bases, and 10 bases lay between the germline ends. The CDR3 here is CSVVSVSYGYTF. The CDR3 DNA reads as TGCAGCGTTGTCTCCGTGTCCTATGGCTACACCTTC. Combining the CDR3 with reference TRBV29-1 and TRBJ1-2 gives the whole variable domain SAVISQKPSRDICQRGTSLTIQCQVDSQVTMMFWYRQQPGQSLTLIATANQGSEATYESGFVIDKFPISRPNLTFSTLTVSNMSPEDSSIYLCSVVSVSYGYTFGSGTRLTVV.

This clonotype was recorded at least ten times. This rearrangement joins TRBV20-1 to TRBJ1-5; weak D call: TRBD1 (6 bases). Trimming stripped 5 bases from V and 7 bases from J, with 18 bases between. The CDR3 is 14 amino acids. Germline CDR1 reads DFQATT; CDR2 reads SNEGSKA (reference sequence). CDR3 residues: CSAVQGSEGQPQHF. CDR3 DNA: TGCAGTGCTGTACAGGGTTCCGAGGGCCAGCCCCAGCATTTT.

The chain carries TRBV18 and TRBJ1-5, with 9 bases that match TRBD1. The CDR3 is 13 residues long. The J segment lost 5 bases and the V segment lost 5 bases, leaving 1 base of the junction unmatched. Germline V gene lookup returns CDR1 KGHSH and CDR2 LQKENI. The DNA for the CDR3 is TGTGCCAGCTCAGGGACAGGGTATCAGCCCCAGCATTTT. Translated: CASSGTGYQPQHF.

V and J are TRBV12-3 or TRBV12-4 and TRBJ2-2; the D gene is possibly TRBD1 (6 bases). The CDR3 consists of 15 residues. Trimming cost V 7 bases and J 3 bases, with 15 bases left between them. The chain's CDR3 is CASTSGEGDTGELFF. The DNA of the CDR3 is TGTGCCAGCACCTCAGGCGAGGGGGACACCGGGGAGCTGTTTTTT.

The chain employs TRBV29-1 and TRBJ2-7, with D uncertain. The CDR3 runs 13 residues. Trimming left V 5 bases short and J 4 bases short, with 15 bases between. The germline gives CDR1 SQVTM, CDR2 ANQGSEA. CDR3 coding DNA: TGCAGCGTTTCGACGGAGTACTTTTACGAGCAGTACTTC. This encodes CSVSTEYFYEQYF.

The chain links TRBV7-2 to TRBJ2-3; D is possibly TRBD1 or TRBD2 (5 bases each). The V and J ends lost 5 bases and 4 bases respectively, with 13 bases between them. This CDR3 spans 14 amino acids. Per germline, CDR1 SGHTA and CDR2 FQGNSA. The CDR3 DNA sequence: TGTGCCAGCAGCCTGGGACGACTTCCAGATACGCAGTATTTT. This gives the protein CASSLGRLPDTQYF.

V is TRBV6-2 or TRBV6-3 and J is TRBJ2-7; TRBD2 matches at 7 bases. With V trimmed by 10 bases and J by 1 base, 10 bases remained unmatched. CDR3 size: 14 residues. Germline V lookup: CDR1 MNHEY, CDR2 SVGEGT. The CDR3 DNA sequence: TGTGCCACCCTATGGGGGGGAAGGTCCTACGAGCAGTACTTC. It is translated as CATLWGGRSYEQYF.

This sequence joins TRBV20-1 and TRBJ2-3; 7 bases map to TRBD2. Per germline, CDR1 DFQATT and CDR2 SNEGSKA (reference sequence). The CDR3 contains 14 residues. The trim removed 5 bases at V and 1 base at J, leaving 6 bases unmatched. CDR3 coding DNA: TGCAGTGCTTGGGGCCTAGCGGGCACAGATACGCAGTATTTT. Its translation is CSAWGLAGTDTQYF.

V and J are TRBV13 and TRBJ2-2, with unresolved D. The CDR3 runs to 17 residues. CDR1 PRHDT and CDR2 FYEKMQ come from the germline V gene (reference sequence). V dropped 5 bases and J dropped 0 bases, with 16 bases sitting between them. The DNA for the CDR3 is TGTGCCAGCAGCGCAACTTTCGGGTCTACGAACACCGGGGAGCTGTTTTTT. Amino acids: CASSATFGSTNTGELFF.

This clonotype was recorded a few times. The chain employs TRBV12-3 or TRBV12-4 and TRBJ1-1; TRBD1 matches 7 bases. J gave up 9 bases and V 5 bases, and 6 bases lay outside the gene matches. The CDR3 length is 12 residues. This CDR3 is CASSPGQPQAFF. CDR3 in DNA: TGTGCCAGCAGTCCGGGACAGCCACAAGCTTTCTTT.

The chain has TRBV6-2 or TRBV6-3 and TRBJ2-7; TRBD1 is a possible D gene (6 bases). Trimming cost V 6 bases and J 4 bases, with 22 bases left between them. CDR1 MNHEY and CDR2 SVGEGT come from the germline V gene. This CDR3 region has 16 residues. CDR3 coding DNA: TGTGCCAGCAGCCACAGTTTTCCGGGACATATTTACGAGCAGTACGTC. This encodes CASSHSFPGHIYEQYV.

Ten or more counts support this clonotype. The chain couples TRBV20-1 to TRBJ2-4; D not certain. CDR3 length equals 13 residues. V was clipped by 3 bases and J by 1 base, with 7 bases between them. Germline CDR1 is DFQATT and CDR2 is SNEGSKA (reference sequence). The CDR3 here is CSASSPAKNIQYF. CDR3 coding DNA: TGCAGTGCTAGCTCTCCCGCCAAAAACATTCAGTACTTC.